This T cell receptor beta chain was sequenced for a study of T cell responses to AZD1222 COVID-19 vaccine. The wider study: Analysis merged second doses at about 4 or about 12 weeks.

Concerning this clone: What it binds is unknown.

Findings and limits, study-wide: Targeting of unmutated variant regions was reportedly seen in nearly half of spike-specific TCRs.

Generated by immunoSEQ multiplex PCR, the TCRdb table keeps only in-frame clones and is missing some. The data contain about 120,000 clones, around 85% of them seen just once; the ten biggest clones take up roughly 2.3%. Germline V gene data show CDR1 as KGHDR and CDR2 as SFDVKD. V lost 4 bases and J lost 4; bases outside the gene matches: 6. The CDR3 is 15 residues long. The specimen was peripheral blood, collected on day 0 of AZD1222 vaccination. The V call is TRBV24-1, the J call TRBJ1-1, with 9 nucleotides matching TRBD1. The sequence came from an adult in good health. This chain's CDR3 is CATSERDRERTEAFF. CDR3 DNA sequence: TGTGCCACCAGTGAGCGGGACAGGGAACGCACTGAAGCTTTCTTT.